This TCR beta chain was identified in a study of T-cell memory formation after mild COVID-19. Study-wide context: Across donors, TCR clusters were largely donor specific. Study-wide points: Researchers found some responding clones in pre-infection memory, a sign that cross-reactive memory joined.

Regarding this clonotype: Its antigen is not known.

This CDR3 is 15 amino acids long. The J segment lost 2 bases and the V segment lost 6 bases, leaving 9 bases of the junction unmatched. MiXCR, applied by TCRdb to the 5' RACE reads, yields one record per CDR3 protein. This repertoire shows about 560,000 distinct CDR3 sequences, around 17% found once; its top ten account for about 11%. The sequence came from an adult woman who had mild COVID-19 (a few samples of this study predate the infection). Cell type and time point are not known. The sample taken for sequencing was PBMCs or a T cell subset sorted from them (not recorded which). The chain has TRBV12-3 or TRBV12-4 and TRBJ1-1; 7 bases are shared with TRBD1. The CDR3 nucleotides are TGTGCCAGCAGACTACGACAGGGACCTAACACTGAAGCTTTCTTT. This translates into CASRLRQGPNTEAFF.